A selection of T cell receptor beta chains follows, all from one sample in a study of early T cells in non-severe SARS-CoV-2 infection. TCRdb re-derived calls from the 5' RACE reads in MiXCR, one entry per CDR3 protein. The sample consists of over 60,000 distinct CDR3 sequences, about an eighth of them appearing once. Sequencing was performed on whole blood. All receptors derive from an adult who was a healthcare worker with PCR-confirmed SARS-CoV-2 infection or an uninfected control (not recorded which). Both conserved end residues are part of each CDR3. A D gene is named only where the DNA matches it firmly. For some rows the clone size is stated as once, few or many, or as a class when expanded; others skip it.

>TRBJ1-2|many|14|TRBV29-1|TRBD1
TGCAGCGTTGGAGGTGAGATGGGACAGGGAATCTACACCTTC
CSVGGEMGQGIYTF
>TRBJ1-2|few|16|TRBV2|TRBD1
TGTGCCAGCAGTGAAGCGGCGGGGCGGGACAGAAATGGCTACACCTTC
CASSEAAGRDRNGYTF
>TRBJ2-5|-|14|TRBV29-1|-
TGCAGCGTTGAAGAATCGGTTCTCCAAGAGACCCAGTACTTC
CSVEESVLQETQYF
>TRBJ2-3|few|15|TRBV12-3/TRBV12-4|TRBD2
TGTGCCAGCAGTCCCCGGACTAGCGGCACAGATACGCAGTATTTT
CASSPRTSGTDTQYF
>TRBJ2-5|few|13|TRBV10-3|TRBD1
TGTGCCATCGGGGGACAGGTACAAGAGACCCAGTACTTC
CAIGGQVQETQYF
>TRBJ2-3|few|15|TRBV20-1|TRBD2
TGCAGTGCTAGGCGGACTAGCGGGAGGGCAGATACGCAGTATTTT
CSARRTSGRADTQYF
>TRBJ2-7|few|16|TRBV18|TRBD1
TGTGCCAGCTCAGCAAGATCGGGACAGATGACCTACGAGCAGTACTTC
CASSARSGQMTYEQYF
>TRBJ2-7|many|14|TRBV7-9|-
TGTGCCAGCAGCTTCGGGGGAGTTAACTACGAGCAGTACTTC
CASSFGGVNYEQYF
>TRBJ2-7|medium-sized|13|TRBV29-1|-
TGCAGCGTTGAATCCCGCGGGATCTACGAGCAGTACTTC
CSVESRGIYEQYF
>TRBJ2-3|-|16|TRBV29-1|TRBD2
TGCAGCGTTGAAACGACTAGCGGGGGGCACACAGATACGCAGTATTTT
CSVETTSGGHTDTQYF
>TRBJ1-2|few|14|TRBV6-5|-
TGTGCCAGCAGTTTTGGCAGGCTTAACTATGGCTACACCTTC
CASSFGRLNYGYTF
>TRBJ1-1|-|13|TRBV20-1|TRBD1
TGCAGTGCCCAACAATCCGGGACAGGTGGAGCTTTCTTT
CSAQQSGTGGAFF
>TRBJ2-1|few|15|TRBV27|TRBD2
TGTGCCAGCAGCGAGGGGACTAGCGGGGGTAATGAGCAGTTCTTC
CASSEGTSGGNEQFF
>TRBJ1-4|few|12|TRBV5-4|-
TGTGCCAGCAGCCGGACGGGGGAAAAACTGTTTTTT
CASSRTGEKLFF
>TRBJ2-1|few|10|TRBV20-1|-
TGCAGTGCTAGTAGCCGGGGGCAGTTCTTC
CSASSRGQFF
>TRBJ1-3|few|12|TRBV3-1|-
TGTGCCAGCAGCCGAGCTCGGAACACCATATATTTT
CASSRARNTIYF
>TRBJ2-3|-|15|TRBV6-5|-
TGTGCCAGCAGTTATCTGGACCCAAGCACAGATACGCAGTATTTT
CASSYLDPSTDTQYF
>TRBJ2-7|few|16|TRBV29-1|TRBD2
TGCAGCGTTGAAGGGACTAGCGGGGGCAGTTCCTACGAGCAGTACTTC
CSVEGTSGGSSYEQYF
>TRBJ2-7|-|18|TRBV7-9|TRBD1
TGTGCCAGCAGCTTAGCTGGGACAGGGGCTAGGGGAGCCTACGAGCAGTACTTC
CASSLAGTGARGAYEQYF
>TRBJ2-3|many|14|TRBV7-2|TRBD2
TGTGCCAGCAGCTTCGGACTAGCGACAGATACGCAGTATTTT
CASSFGLATDTQYF
>TRBJ2-3|few|13|TRBV20-1|-
TGCAGTGCCTTAAGGGGGGGCACAGATACGCAGTATTTT
CSALRGGTDTQYF
>TRBJ2-3|-|14|TRBV29-1|-
TGCAGCGTTGCTGGCGCTTCTAGCACAGATACGCAGTATTTT
CSVAGASSTDTQYF
>TRBJ1-1|-|13|TRBV14|-
TGTGCCAGCAGCCAAGGAAGGCAAACTGAAGCTTTCTTT
CASSQGRQTEAFF
>TRBJ2-7|many|15|TRBV14|TRBD2
TGTGCCAGCAGCCGCTCTAGCGGGGGGGTAAACGAGCAGTACTTC
CASSRSSGGVNEQYF